The 15 T cell receptor beta chains listed next were all sequenced from one sample in a study of CD8+ T cells in alopecia areata. Once RNA had been extracted, it was reverse transcribed into cDNA to act as the sequencing template. The assay was immunoSEQ multiplex PCR, and TCRdb's table has in-frame clones only and misses some. The sample carries around 210,000 clones, around three fifths recorded once. The sequenced sample was CD8+ T cells sorted from blood. These receptor sequences come from a human donor in good health.

The chain joins TRBV18 to TRBJ2-7; D gene ambiguous. This CDR3 contains 13 residues. From germline, CDR1 is KGHSH and CDR2 LQKENI. The ends were cut back, 2 bases at V and 2 bases at J, with 7 bases in the middle. In nucleotides, the CDR3 is TGTGCCAGCTCACCATCGGAAACCTACGAGCAGTACTTC. It specifies CASSPSETYEQYF. Drawing the rest from reference TRBV18 and TRBJ2-7, the complete variable domain is NAGVMQNPRHLVRRRGQEARLRCSPMKGHSHVYWYRQLPEEGLKFMVYLQKENIIDESGMPKERFSAEFPKEGPSILRIQQVVRGDSAAYFCASSPSETYEQYFGPGTRLTVT.

The rearrangement uses TRBV27 and TRBJ1-1; D unclear. V dropped 8 bases and J dropped 2 bases, with 12 bases sitting between them. The CDR3 runs 13 residues. Germline-derived CDR1 and CDR2 are MNHEY and SMNVEV (reference sequence). CDR3 coding DNA: TGTGCCAGCCGAAAGGAGATAAACACTGAAGCTTTCTTT. Encoded protein: CASRKEINTEAFF.

This clone was seen ten or more times. This chain links TRBV7-9 with TRBJ2-3; D is perhaps TRBD2 (7 bases). In germline, CDR1 is SEHNR, CDR2 FQNEAQ (reference sequence). The CDR3 has 18 residues. Trimming left V 1 base short and J 1 base short, with 18 bases between. In DNA, the CDR3 is TGTGCCAGCAGCTTAGGCGGGGGCACCGCGGAGGGCACAGATACGCAGTATTTT. It yields the protein CASSLGGGTAEGTDTQYF.

This clone has only a few counts. V is TRBV13 and J is TRBJ2-7; possible D gene TRBD1, 5 bases. The CDR3 extends over 16 amino acids. Germline CDR1 and CDR2: PRHDT and FYEKMQ (reference sequence). The V end was cut by 2 bases, the J end by 0 bases, with 14 bases between. The CDR3, as DNA: TGTGCCAGCAGCTTAACCGGACATGAGAGCTCCTACGAGCAGTACTTC. This gives the protein CASSLTGHESSYEQYF.

The rearrangement joins TRBV15 to TRBJ1-1, with a possible D match to TRBD1 (5 bases). The CDR3 has 14 amino acids. Trimming pared 11 bases from V and 1 base from J, leaving 17 bases between. CDR1 is LNHNV, CDR2 YYDKDF, per germline (reference sequence). The CDR3 region has the DNA TGTGCCGCGTCAGCAGGGACTTCGAACACTGAAGCTTTCTTT. This codes for CAASAGTSNTEAFF. Full variable domain (rest looked up from reference TRBV15 and TRBJ1-1): DAMVIQNPRYQVTQFGKPVTLSCSQTLNHNVMYWYQQKSSQAPKLLFHYYDKDFNNEADTPDNFQSRRPNTSFCFLDIRSPGLGDTAMYLCAASAGTSNTEAFFGQGTRLTVV.

This clone occurred a few times. The rearrangement links TRBV7-8 to TRBJ2-5; D is perhaps TRBD1 or TRBD2 (5 bases each). This CDR3 contains 15 residues. The ends were cut back, 6 bases at V and 2 bases at J, with 16 bases in the middle. Per the germline V gene, CDR1 is SGHVS and CDR2 is FQNEAQ. CDR3 sequence reads: CASSPGDGTQETQYF. The CDR3 DNA reads TGTGCCAGCAGTCCTGGGGACGGAACTCAAGAGACCCAGTACTTC.

This clone has more than one count but fewer than ten. V gene TRBV7-6 combines with J gene TRBJ1-1; 8 nucleotides match TRBD1. V lost 5 bases and J lost 5; bases outside the gene matches: 13. The germline V gene encodes CDR1 SGHVS and CDR2 FNYEAQ. The CDR3 covers 16 residues. The CDR3 DNA reads as TGTGCCAGCAGCGGGGGGGCAGGGGGCGCTAGGACTGAAGCTTTCTTT. This sequence encodes CASSGGAGGARTEAFF. The whole variable domain, remainder taken from reference TRBV7-6 and TRBJ1-1, is GAGVSQSPRYKVTKRGQDVALRCDPISGHVSLYWYRQALGQGPEFLTYFNYEAQQDKSGLPNDRFSAERPEGSISTLTIQRTEQRDSAMYRCASSGGAGGARTEAFFGQGTRLTVV.

The sample holds one count of this clone. The V and J genes are TRBV4-1 and TRBJ2-2; TRBD1 agrees at 7 bases. The V gene end was trimmed by 2 bases and the J gene end by 1 base; junction bases not matched to a gene: 4. CDR3 size: 16 residues. Germline values: CDR1 MGHRA, CDR2 YSYEKL. Here the CDR3 DNA reads TGCGCCAGCAGCCAATACGGGACAGAGAACACCGGGGAGCTGTTTTTT. Translation: CASSQYGTENTGELFF.

The CDR3 region has the DNA TGCAGCGTCCGATTGGGTTCGGGTGAAGCTTTCTTT. This translates into CSVRLGSGEAFF. This rearrangement joins TRBV29-1 to TRBJ1-1; D is uncertain. V shed 6 bases and J shed 7 bases, with 15 bases lying between them. The CDR3 is 12 residues long. Germline loops: CDR1 SQVTM, CDR2 ANQGSEA.

The chain is built from TRBV30 and TRBJ2-3, with D perhaps matching TRBD1 (5 bases). The V and J ends lost 1 base and 4 bases respectively, with 12 bases between them. This CDR3 comprises 14 residues. Germline lookup yields CDR1 GTSNPN and CDR2 SVGIG (reference sequence). CDR3 region: CAWSEGAPADTQYF. The CDR3 nucleotides are TGTGCCTGGAGTGAAGGGGCCCCCGCAGATACGCAGTATTTT.

In DNA, the CDR3 is TGCGCCAGCAGCCTCGGAGCGGGGTTTCTGAGACAAGAGACCCAGTACTTC. This gives the protein CASSLGAGFLRQETQYF. The gene calls are TRBV4-1 and TRBJ2-5; 7 bases align to TRBD2. J lost 2 bases, V lost 4 bases, and 13 bases had no gene match. CDR3 length: 17 amino acids. CDR1 and CDR2 from the germline V gene are MGHRA and YSYEKL.

V usage is TRBV7-9 and J usage is TRBJ2-1; TRBD1 agrees at 12 bases. J gave up 6 bases and V 4 bases, and 16 bases lay outside the gene matches. CDR3 length equals 19 residues. The germline V gene has CDR1 SEHNR and CDR2 FQNEAQ (reference sequence). Here the CDR3 DNA reads TGTGCCAGCAGCTCGTACGAGTACCGGGACAGGGGGCGTCCCAATGAGCAGTTCTTC. It is translated as CASSSYEYRDRGRPNEQFF.

This clone came up a few times. V and J are TRBV7-9 and TRBJ2-5; 7 nucleotides match TRBD1. The V gene end was trimmed by 5 bases and the J gene end by 5 bases; junction bases not matched to a gene: 2. The germline CDR1 and CDR2 sequences are SEHNR and FQNEAQ (reference sequence). This CDR3 region has 12 residues. Written as DNA, the CDR3 is TGTGCCAGCAGCCCCAGGGGGGAGACCCAGTACTTC. Amino acids: CASSPRGETQYF.

V and J are TRBV27 and TRBJ1-2; D possibly corresponds to TRBD1 (5 bases). Germline values: CDR1 MNHEY, CDR2 SMNVEV (reference sequence). Trimming pared 5 bases from V and 4 bases from J, leaving 11 bases between. The CDR3 extends over 13 amino acids. In nucleotides, the CDR3 is TGTGCCAGCAGTCCCCGACAGCTCTATGGCTACACCTTC. Translation gives CASSPRQLYGYTF.

This clone was observed a handful of times. The gene calls are TRBV11-2 and TRBJ2-5, with D hard to call. Germline-derived CDR1 and CDR2 are SGHAT and FQNNGV. This CDR3 has 14 residues. V gave up 0 bases and J gave up 5 bases, with 10 bases separating them. The CDR3 spells CASSLEFRVETQYF. CDR3 nucleotide sequence: TGTGCCAGCAGCTTAGAGTTTAGGGTGGAGACCCAGTACTTC.